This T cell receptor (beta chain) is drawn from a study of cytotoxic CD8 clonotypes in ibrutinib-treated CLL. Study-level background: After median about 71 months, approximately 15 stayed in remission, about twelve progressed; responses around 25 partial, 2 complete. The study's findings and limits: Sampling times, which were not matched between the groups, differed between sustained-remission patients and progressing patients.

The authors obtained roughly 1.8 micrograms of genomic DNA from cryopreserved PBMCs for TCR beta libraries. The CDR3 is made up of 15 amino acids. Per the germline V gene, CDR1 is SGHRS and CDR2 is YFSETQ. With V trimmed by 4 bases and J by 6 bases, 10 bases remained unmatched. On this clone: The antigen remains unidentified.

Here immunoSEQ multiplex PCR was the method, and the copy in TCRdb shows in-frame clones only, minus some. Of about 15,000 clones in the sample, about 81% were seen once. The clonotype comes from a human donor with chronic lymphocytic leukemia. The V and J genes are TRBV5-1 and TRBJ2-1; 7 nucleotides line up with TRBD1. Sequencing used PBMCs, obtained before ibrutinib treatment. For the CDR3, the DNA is TGCGCCAGCAGCCGTCAGGGACAGAAGATCAATGAGCAGTTCTTC. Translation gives CASSRQGQKINEQFF.